The clone carrying this T cell receptor beta chain was recorded at least ten times. The antigen is not known. Read sequence stops 3 residues before the CDR3 end, and the germline J gene provides the missing end. The data derive from a study of T cell clonality in common variable immunodeficiency. Patients and controls were mostly of Caucasian heritage. Method: immunoSEQ multiplex PCR; TCRdb's copy keeps in-frame clones and lacks some. Captured here are 15,000 to 20,000 clones, none seen once; the top ten comprise over 2%. After removal of 8 bases from V and 2 bases from J, the junction contained 4 bases not matched to a gene. CDR1 is DFQATT, CDR2 SNEGSKA, per germline (reference sequence). CDR3 length: 13 residues. Overall study findings and caveats: Compared with healthy controls, CVID subjects showed increased TCRbeta clonality, mostly in about a third. Fewer TCRbeta clones were shared among CVID subjects than controls. Patient heterogeneity in the CVID cohort limited correlations between repertoire features and clinical complications. Common variable immunodeficiency TCR beta sequences reportedly had fewer deletions and N-nucleotide insertions.

This chain uses TRBV20-1 with TRBJ2-3; TRBD1 agrees at 10 bases. This receptor was identified in a human donor with common variable immunodeficiency. The sample consisted of peripheral blood mononuclear cells. Partial CDR3 DNA: TGCAGTAGGGGGACAGGGGACACAGATACG. It is translated as CSRGTGDTDT. The full CDR3 reads CSRGTGDTDTQYF.